This T cell receptor (beta chain) was identified in a study of T-cell reconstitution after alpha-beta-depleted transplantation in children. During its preparation, the TCRbeta library received unique molecular identifiers. TCRdb recomputed calls from the PCR reads with MiXCR, one row per CDR3 protein. This sample has 200,000 to 250,000 distinct CDR3 sequences; roughly 10% occur once, and the top ten carry about 6.2%. Germline CDR1 MNHNY, CDR2 SVGAGI (reference sequence). The V end lost 7 bases, the J end lost 5 bases, and 11 bases lay between the germline ends. The CDR3 contains 13 residues. The clonotype originates from a human donor who donated a stem cell graft to a child with acute lymphoblastic leukemia. Sequencing was performed on PBMCs from the stem cell graft donor, taken from the stem cell graft. This chain links TRBV6-6 with TRBJ1-4, with D perhaps matching TRBD1 (5 bases). The CDR3 spells CASTQTENEKLFF. The CDR3 DNA reads TGTGCCAGCACTCAGACAGAGAATGAAAAACTGTTTTTT.